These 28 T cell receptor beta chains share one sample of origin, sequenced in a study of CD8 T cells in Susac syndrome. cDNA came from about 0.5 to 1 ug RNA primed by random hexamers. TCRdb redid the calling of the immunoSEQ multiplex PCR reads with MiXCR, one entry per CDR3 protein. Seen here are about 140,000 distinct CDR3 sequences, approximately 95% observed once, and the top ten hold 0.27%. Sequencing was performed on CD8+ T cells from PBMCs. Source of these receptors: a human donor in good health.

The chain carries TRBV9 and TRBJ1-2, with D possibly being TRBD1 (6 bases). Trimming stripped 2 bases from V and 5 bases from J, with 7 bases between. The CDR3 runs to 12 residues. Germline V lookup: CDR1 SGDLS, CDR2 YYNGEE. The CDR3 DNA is TGTGCCAGCAGCGTTCAGGGGTATGGCTACACCTTC. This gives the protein CASSVQGYGYTF.

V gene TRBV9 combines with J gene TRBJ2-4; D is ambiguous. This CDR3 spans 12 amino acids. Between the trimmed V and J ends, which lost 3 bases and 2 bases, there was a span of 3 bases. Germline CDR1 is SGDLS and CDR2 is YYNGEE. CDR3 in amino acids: CASSGTKNIQYF. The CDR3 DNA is TGTGCCAGCAGCGGGACCAAAAACATTCAGTACTTC.

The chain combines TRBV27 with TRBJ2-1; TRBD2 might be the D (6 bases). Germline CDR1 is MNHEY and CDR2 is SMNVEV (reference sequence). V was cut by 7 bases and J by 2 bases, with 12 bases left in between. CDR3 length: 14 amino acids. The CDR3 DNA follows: TGTGCCAGCAAGAGCGGCGGGACCTACAATGAGCAGTTCTTC. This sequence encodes CASKSGGTYNEQFF.

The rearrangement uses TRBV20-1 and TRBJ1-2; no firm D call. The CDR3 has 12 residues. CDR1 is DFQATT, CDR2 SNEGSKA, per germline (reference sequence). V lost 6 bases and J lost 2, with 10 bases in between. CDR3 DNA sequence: TGCAGTGCCTTAGCCCCAAACTATGGCTACACCTTC. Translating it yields CSALAPNYGYTF.

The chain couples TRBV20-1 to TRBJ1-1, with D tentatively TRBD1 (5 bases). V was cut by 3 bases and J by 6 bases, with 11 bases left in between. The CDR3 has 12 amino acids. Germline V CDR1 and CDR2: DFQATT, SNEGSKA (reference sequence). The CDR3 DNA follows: TGCAGTGCTAGCCCAGGGAGTCCTGAAGCTTTCTTT. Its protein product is CSASPGSPEAFF.

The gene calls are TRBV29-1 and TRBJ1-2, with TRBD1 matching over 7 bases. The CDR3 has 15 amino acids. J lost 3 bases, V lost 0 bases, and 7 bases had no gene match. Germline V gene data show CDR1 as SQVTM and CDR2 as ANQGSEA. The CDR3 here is CSVEDGTALDYGYTF. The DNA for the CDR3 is TGCAGCGTTGAAGACGGGACAGCCCTTGACTATGGCTACACCTTC.

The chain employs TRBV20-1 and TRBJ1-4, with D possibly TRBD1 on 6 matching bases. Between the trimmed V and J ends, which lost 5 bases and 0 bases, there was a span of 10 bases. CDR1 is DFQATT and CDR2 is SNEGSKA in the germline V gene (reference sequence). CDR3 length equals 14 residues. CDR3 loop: CSAADSSTNEKLFF. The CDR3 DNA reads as TGCAGTGCTGCGGACAGCTCAACTAATGAAAAACTGTTTTTT.

In nucleotides, the CDR3 is TGTGCCAGCAGTTTAACTAGTCCTTACGAGCAGTACTTC. It specifies CASSLTSPYEQYF. This chain uses TRBV12-3 or TRBV12-4 with TRBJ2-7; D is perhaps TRBD2 (5 bases). V was pared by 2 bases and J by 4 bases, with 9 bases between. This CDR3 is built from 13 residues.

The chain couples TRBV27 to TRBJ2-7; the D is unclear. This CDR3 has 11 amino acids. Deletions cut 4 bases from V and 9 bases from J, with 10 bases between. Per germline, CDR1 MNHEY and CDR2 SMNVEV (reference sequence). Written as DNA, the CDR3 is TGTGCCAGCAGTTCATTAGGGCGGCAGTACTTC. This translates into CASSSLGRQYF.

Written as DNA, the CDR3 is TGTGCCAGCAGCCCCGGGCTAGCGGGAGGATCAGATACGCAGTATTTT. Translating gives CASSPGLAGGSDTQYF. The chain employs TRBV9 and TRBJ2-3; 11 bases map to TRBD2. The CDR3 contains 16 residues. Germline V gives CDR1 SGDLS, CDR2 YYNGEE. J lost 4 bases, V lost 4 bases, and 8 bases had no gene match.

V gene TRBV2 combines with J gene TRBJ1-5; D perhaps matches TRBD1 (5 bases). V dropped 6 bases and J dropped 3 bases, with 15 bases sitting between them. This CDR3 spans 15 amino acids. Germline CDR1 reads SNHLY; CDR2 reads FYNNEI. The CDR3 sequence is CASSTGTAANQPQHF. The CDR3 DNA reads TGTGCCAGCAGCACCGGGACGGCCGCCAATCAGCCCCAGCATTTT.

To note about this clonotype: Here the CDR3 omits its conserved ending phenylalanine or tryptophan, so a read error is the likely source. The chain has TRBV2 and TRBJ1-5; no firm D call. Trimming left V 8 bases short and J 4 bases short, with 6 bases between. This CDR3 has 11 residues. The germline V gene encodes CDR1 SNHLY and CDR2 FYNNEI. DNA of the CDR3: TGTGCCAGCGGGATTAATCAGCCCCAGCATCTT. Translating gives CASGINQPQHL.

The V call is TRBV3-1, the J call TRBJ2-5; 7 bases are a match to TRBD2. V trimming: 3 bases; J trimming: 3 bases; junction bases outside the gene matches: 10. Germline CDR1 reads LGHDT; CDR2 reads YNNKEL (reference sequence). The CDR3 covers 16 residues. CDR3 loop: CASSHSGRETEETQYF. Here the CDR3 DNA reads TGTGCCAGCAGCCATTCGGGGAGGGAGACGGAAGAGACCCAGTACTTC.

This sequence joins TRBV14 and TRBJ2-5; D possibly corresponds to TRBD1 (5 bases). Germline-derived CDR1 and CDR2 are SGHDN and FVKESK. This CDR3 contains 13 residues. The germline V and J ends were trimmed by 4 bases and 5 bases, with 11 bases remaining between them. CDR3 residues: CASSPLQGETQYF. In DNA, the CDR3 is TGTGCCAGCAGCCCTCTCCAGGGTGAGACCCAGTACTTC.

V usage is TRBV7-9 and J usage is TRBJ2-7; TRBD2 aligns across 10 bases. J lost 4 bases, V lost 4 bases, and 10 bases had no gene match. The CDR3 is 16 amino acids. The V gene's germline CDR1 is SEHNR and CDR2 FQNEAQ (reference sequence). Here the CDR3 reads CASSSPSGRAGYEQYF. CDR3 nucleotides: TGTGCCAGCAGCTCCCCCAGCGGGAGGGCAGGGTACGAGCAGTACTTC.

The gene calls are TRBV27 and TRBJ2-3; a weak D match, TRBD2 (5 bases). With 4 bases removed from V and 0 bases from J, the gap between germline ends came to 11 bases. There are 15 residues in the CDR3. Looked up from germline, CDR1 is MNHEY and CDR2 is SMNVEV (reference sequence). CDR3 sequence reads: CASSSVALSTDTQYF. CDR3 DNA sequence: TGTGCCAGCAGTTCGGTAGCGCTCAGCACAGATACGCAGTATTTT.

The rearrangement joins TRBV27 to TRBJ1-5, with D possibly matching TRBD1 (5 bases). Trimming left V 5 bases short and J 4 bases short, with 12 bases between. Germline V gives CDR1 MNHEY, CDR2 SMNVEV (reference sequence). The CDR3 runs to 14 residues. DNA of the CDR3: TGTGCCAGCAGTGGGGGAGGGTCGAATCAGCCCCAGCATTTT. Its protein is CASSGGGSNQPQHF.

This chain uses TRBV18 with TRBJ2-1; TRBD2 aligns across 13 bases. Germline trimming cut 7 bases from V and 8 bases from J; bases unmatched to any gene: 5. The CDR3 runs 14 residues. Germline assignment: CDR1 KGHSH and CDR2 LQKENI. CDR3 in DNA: TGTGCCAGCTTACTAGCGGGAGGGGCCGATGAGCAGTTCTTC. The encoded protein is CASLLAGGADEQFF.

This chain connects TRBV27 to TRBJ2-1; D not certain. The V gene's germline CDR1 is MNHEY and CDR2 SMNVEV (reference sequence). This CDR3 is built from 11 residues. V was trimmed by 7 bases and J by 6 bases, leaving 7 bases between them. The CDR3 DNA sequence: TGTGCCAGCAAATTCGGCAATGAGCAGTTCTTC. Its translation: CASKFGNEQFF.

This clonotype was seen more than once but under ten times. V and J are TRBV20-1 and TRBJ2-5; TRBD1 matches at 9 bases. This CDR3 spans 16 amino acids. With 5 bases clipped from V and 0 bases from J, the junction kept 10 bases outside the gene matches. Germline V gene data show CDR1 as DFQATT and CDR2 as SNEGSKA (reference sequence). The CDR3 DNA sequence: TGCAGTGCTCGAACTACAGGGGGCCCGTACCAAGAGACCCAGTACTTC. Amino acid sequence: CSARTTGGPYQETQYF.

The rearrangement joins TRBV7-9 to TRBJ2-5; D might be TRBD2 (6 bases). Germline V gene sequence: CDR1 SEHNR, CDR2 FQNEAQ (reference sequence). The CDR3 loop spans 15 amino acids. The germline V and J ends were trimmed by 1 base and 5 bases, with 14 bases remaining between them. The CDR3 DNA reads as TGTGCCAGCAGCTTAGTAGCGGAGGAGGCGGAGACCCAGTACTTC. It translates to CASSLVAEEAETQYF. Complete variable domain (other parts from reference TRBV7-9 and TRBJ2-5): DTGVSQNPRHKITKRGQNVTFRCDPISEHNRLYWYRQTLGQGPEFLTYFQNEAQLEKSRLLSDRFSAERPKGSFSTLEIQRTEQGDSAMYLCASSLVAEEAETQYFGPGTRLLVL.

The CDR3 DNA reads TGTGCCAGCAGCACCGGGACTAGTGCTAGCACAGATACGCAGTATTTT. Translating it yields CASSTGTSASTDTQYF. This rearrangement joins TRBV7-9 to TRBJ2-3; 8 nucleotides agree with TRBD2. Germline CDR1 and CDR2: SEHNR and FQNEAQ (reference sequence). With 5 bases clipped from V and 0 bases from J, the junction kept 7 bases outside the gene matches. This CDR3 spans 16 amino acids.

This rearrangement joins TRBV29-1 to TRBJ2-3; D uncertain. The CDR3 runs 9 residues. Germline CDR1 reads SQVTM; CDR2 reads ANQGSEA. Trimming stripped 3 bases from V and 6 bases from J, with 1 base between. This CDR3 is CSVEDTQYF. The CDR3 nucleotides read TGCAGCGTTGAGGATACGCAGTATTTT.

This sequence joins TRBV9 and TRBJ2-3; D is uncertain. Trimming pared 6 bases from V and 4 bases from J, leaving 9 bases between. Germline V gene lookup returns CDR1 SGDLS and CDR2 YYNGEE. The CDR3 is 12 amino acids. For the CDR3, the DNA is TGTGCCAGCACCACCCCCCCAGATACGCAGTATTTT. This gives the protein CASTTPPDTQYF.

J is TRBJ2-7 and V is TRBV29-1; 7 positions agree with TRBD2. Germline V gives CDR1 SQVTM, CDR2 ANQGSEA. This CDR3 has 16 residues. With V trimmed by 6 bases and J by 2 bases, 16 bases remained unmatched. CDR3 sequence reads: CSVPISTSAHAYEQYF. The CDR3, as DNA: TGCAGCGTGCCCATATCCACTAGCGCCCACGCCTACGAGCAGTACTTC.

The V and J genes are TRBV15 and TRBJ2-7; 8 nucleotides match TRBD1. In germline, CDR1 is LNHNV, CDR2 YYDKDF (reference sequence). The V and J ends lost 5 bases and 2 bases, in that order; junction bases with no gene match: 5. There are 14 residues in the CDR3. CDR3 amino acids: CATSGGQGPYEQYF. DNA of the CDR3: TGTGCCACCAGCGGCGGACAGGGACCCTACGAGCAGTACTTC.

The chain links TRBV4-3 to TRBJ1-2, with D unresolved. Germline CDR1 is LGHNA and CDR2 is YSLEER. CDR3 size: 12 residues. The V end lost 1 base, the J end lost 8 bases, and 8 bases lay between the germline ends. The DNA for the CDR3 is TGCGCCAGCAGCCAAGTCGGGTTAGGCTACACCTTC. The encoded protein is CASSQVGLGYTF.

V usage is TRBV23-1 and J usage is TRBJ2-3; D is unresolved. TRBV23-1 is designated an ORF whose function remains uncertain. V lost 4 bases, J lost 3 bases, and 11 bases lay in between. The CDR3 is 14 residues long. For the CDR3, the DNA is TGCGCCAGCAGTCCCCCTACTTGGACAGATACGCAGTATTTT. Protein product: CASSPPTWTDTQYF.